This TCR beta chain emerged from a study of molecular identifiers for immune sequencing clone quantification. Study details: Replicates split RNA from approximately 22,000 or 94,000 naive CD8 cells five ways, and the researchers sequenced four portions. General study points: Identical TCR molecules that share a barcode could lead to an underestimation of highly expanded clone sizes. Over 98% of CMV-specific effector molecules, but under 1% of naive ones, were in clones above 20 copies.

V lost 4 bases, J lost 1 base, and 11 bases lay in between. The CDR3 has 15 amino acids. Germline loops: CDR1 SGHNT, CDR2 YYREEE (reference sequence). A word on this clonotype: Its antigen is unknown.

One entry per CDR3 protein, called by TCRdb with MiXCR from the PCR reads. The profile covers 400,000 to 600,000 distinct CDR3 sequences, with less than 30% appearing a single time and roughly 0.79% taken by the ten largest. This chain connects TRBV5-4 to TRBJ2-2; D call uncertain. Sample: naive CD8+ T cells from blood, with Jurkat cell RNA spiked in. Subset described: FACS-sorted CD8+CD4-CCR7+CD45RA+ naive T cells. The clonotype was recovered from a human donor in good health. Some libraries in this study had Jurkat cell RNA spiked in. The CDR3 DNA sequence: TGTGCCAGCAGCATACCCGGGCAGAACACCGGGGAGCTGTTTTTT. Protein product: CASSIPGQNTGELFF.